The 20 T cell receptor beta chains listed next were all sequenced from one sample in a study of blood T cell repertoires in COVID-19. Assay used: immunoSEQ multiplex PCR; TCRdb lists only in-frame clones, some missing. The data contain about 180,000 clones, 70% to 90% of them singletons. Sample: peripheral blood. The origin of the receptors is a person aged 65 to 79 with COVID-19, enrolled during active disease.

The V call is TRBV6-2 or TRBV6-3, the J call TRBJ2-7, with 7 nucleotides matching TRBD2. The V gene's germline CDR1 is MNHEY and CDR2 SVGEGT. CDR3 length: 14 residues. The ends lost 5 bases at V and 5 bases at J; junction bases unmatched: 9. Written as DNA, the CDR3 is TGTGCCAGCAGTCCACGGACTAGATTCAACGAGCAGTACTTC. Its translation: CASSPRTRFNEQYF.

This rearrangement joins TRBV7-8 to TRBJ1-2, with 9 bases that match TRBD1. CDR1 and CDR2 from the germline V gene are SGHVS and FQNEAQ. The CDR3 is made up of 16 amino acids. The junction had 8 bases not matched to a gene; V was cut back by 5 bases and J by 1 base. The chain's CDR3 is CASSPDRGGGNYGYTF. The CDR3 bases are TGTGCCAGCAGCCCGGACAGGGGAGGGGGTAACTATGGCTACACCTTC.

The chain combines TRBV5-4 with TRBJ2-4; D perhaps matches TRBD1 (5 bases). Germline V lookup: CDR1 SGHNT, CDR2 YYREEE (reference sequence). The V and J ends lost 8 bases and 0 bases respectively, with 27 bases between them. The length of the CDR3 is 19 residues. The CDR3, as DNA: TGTGCCAGGAGTCCTCCCCGCCCCAGGGTGGTGAAAGCCAAAAACATTCAGTACTTC. Residues: CARSPPRPRVVKAKNIQYF.

The V call is TRBV7-7, the J call TRBJ2-5; 10 nucleotides match TRBD1. The length of the CDR3 is 14 residues. Germline CDR1 is SSHAT and CDR2 is FNYEAQ (reference sequence). V was clipped by 5 bases and J by 5 bases; unmatched bases: 5. CDR3 region: CASSPGTGAETQYF. The CDR3 nucleotides read TGTGCCAGCAGCCCTGGGACAGGGGCGGAGACCCAGTACTTC.

The chain is built from TRBV7-2 and TRBJ1-2; 10 nucleotides align to TRBD1. The germline V gene encodes CDR1 SGHTA and CDR2 FQGNSA. V trimming: 2 bases; J trimming: 6 bases; junction bases outside the gene matches: 3. The CDR3 spans 14 residues. The CDR3: CASSLSGTGDGYTF. The CDR3 DNA sequence: TGTGCCAGCAGCTTATCCGGGACAGGGGATGGCTACACCTTC.

The chain is built from TRBV28 and TRBJ2-7; 8 bases align to TRBD1. Unmatched junction bases numbered 12, after V lost 6 bases and J lost 5 bases. Germline V lookup: CDR1 MDHEN, CDR2 SYDVKM. The CDR3 length is 15 residues. The CDR3 loop reads CASRPTGTGLHEQYF. CDR3 bases: TGTGCCAGCAGGCCAACCGGGACAGGATTACACGAGCAGTACTTC.

The rearrangement links TRBV28 to TRBJ2-2, with 10 bases that match TRBD1. CDR1 and CDR2 from the germline V gene are MDHEN and SYDVKM. The CDR3 sequence is 17 residues long. Losses at the gene ends were 8 bases for V and 5 bases for J; bases not matched to a gene: 14. CDR3 DNA: TGTGCCAGCTACTATTCCCGGGACAGGGGATGGACCGGGGAGCTGTTTTTT. It is translated as CASYYSRDRGWTGELFF.

The chain recombines TRBV5-8 with TRBJ1-5; TRBD1 is a possible D gene (5 bases). CDR1 is SGHTS, CDR2 YDEGEE, per germline. V lost 6 bases, J lost 4 bases, and 14 bases lay in between. The CDR3 is made up of 14 amino acids. CDR3 sequence (DNA): TGTGCCAGCAACCGTGGACACTCGAATCAGCCCCAGCATTTT. Translating it yields CASNRGHSNQPQHF.

The V and J genes are TRBV11-2 and TRBJ1-6, with unresolved D. Germline V gives CDR1 SGHAT, CDR2 FQNNGV. The CDR3 consists of 13 residues. Trimming stripped 1 base from V and 6 bases from J, with 4 bases between. The CDR3 protein is CASSLVRNSPLHF. DNA of the CDR3: TGTGCCAGCAGCTTAGTTCGTAATTCACCCCTCCACTTT.

In nucleotides, the CDR3 is TGTGCCAGCAGCTCACAGGGGAAGCGCTACGAGCAGTACTTC. Its translation: CASSSQGKRYEQYF. The chain recombines TRBV7-2 with TRBJ2-7; 7 positions match TRBD1. The CDR3 is 14 residues long. Germline loops: CDR1 SGHTA, CDR2 FQGNSA. V gave up 4 bases and J gave up 3 bases; unmatched junction bases: 6.

This clone has just one count. The chain is built from TRBV9 and TRBJ2-1; 7 positions agree with TRBD2. From germline, CDR1 is SGDLS and CDR2 YYNGEE. The V segment lost 0 bases and the J segment 2 bases; nucleotides outside the gene matches: 5. The CDR3 totals 16 residues. The CDR3 here is CASSVAALAAYNEQFF. CDR3 nucleotides: TGTGCCAGCAGCGTAGCTGCTCTAGCGGCCTACAATGAGCAGTTCTTC.

The chain has TRBV5-1 and TRBJ2-1, with D perhaps TRBD2 (5 bases). The CDR3 covers 19 residues. CDR1 and CDR2 (germline): SGHRS, YFSETQ. Trimming stripped 0 bases from V and 2 bases from J, with 21 bases between. CDR3 DNA: TGCGCCAGCAGCTTGGGTCTCGGGATAGGAGTGACGACCTACAATGAGCAGTTCTTC. Protein: CASSLGLGIGVTTYNEQFF.

The V and J genes are TRBV18 and TRBJ1-3; D possibly corresponds to TRBD1 (5 bases). Per germline, CDR1 KGHSH and CDR2 LQKENI. CDR3 length: 14 amino acids. The V end was cut by 3 bases, the J end by 4 bases, with 10 bases between. This CDR3 is CASSPDSFGNTIYF. In DNA, the CDR3 is TGTGCCAGCTCACCCGACAGCTTCGGAAACACCATATATTTT.

This clone showed up just a few times. The V and J genes are TRBV24-1 and TRBJ1-4; TRBD1 aligns across 9 bases. The CDR3 runs to 16 residues. V was clipped by 3 bases and J by 7 bases; unmatched bases: 8. The germline V gene has CDR1 KGHDR and CDR2 SFDVKD. CDR3 sequence: CATSDGGTGWGEKLFF. The DNA for the CDR3 is TGTGCCACCAGTGATGGAGGGACAGGGTGGGGTGAAAAACTGTTTTTT.

The chain has TRBV7-8 and TRBJ1-5; D is possibly TRBD1 (5 bases). The CDR3 extends over 16 amino acids. Germline assignment: CDR1 SGHVS and CDR2 FQNEAQ. V was trimmed by 1 base and J by 0 bases, leaving 10 bases between them. In nucleotides, the CDR3 is TGTGCCAGCAGCTTAGTGGGGCCCTATAGCAATCAGCCCCAGCATTTT. This sequence encodes CASSLVGPYSNQPQHF.

V usage is TRBV5-4 and J usage is TRBJ2-2; TRBD1 is a possible D gene (5 bases). Trimming removed 4 bases from V and 0 bases from J, with 16 bases in between. This CDR3 is built from 17 residues. Looked up from germline, CDR1 is SGHNT and CDR2 is YYREEE (reference sequence). The CDR3 nucleotides are TGTGCCAGCAGCGGTGGTCGAAGGGGCCCGAACACCGGGGAGCTGTTTTTT. Residues: CASSGGRRGPNTGELFF.

The chain uses TRBV7-6 and TRBJ2-5; TRBD1 aligns across 9 bases. This CDR3 contains 14 residues. The germline gives CDR1 SGHVS, CDR2 FNYEAQ. Unmatched junction bases numbered 2, after V lost 5 bases and J lost 1 base. DNA of the CDR3: TGTGCCAGCAGCCCGGGACAGGGCCAAGAGACCCAGTACTTC. This translates into CASSPGQGQETQYF.

In DNA form, the CDR3 reads TGTGCCAGCAGCCGCGAACTTAACAATGAGCAGTTCTTC. Translating gives CASSRELNNEQFF. The chain links TRBV3-1 (or the pseudogene TRBV3-2) to TRBJ2-1; no reliable D call. The CDR3 totals 13 residues. Germline-derived CDR1 and CDR2 are LGHDT and YNNKEL (reference sequence). With 4 bases removed from V and 5 bases from J, the gap between germline ends came to 9 bases.

This clone has more than one count but fewer than ten. V and J are TRBV5-4 and TRBJ2-7; perhaps TRBD1 as D (6 bases). The CDR3 is made up of 15 amino acids. Germline CDR1 SGHNT, CDR2 YYREEE (reference sequence). Deletions cut 0 bases from V and 5 bases from J, with 15 bases between. CDR3 amino acids: CASSLVLGAVHEQYF. The CDR3 DNA is TGTGCCAGCAGCTTGGTCTTGGGGGCGGTACACGAGCAGTACTTC.

The CDR3 is CASSFGVGDQPQHF. The CDR3 DNA sequence: TGTGCCAGCAGCTTCGGGGTGGGAGATCAGCCCCAGCATTTT. The chain employs TRBV13 and TRBJ1-5; no firm D call. V lost 3 bases, J lost 5 bases, and 11 bases lay in between. This CDR3 contains 14 residues. Germline-derived CDR1 and CDR2 are PRHDT and FYEKMQ (reference sequence).